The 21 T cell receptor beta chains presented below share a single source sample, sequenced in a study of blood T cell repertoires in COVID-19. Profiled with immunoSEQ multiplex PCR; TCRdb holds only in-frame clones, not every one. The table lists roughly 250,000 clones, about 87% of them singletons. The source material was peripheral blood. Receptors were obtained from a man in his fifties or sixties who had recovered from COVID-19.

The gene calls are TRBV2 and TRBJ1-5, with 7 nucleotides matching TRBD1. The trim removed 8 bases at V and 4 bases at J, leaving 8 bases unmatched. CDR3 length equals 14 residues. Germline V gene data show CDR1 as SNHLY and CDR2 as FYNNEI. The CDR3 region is CASEGTELNQPQHF. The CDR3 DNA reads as TGTGCCAGCGAGGGGACAGAGCTAAATCAGCCCCAGCATTTT.

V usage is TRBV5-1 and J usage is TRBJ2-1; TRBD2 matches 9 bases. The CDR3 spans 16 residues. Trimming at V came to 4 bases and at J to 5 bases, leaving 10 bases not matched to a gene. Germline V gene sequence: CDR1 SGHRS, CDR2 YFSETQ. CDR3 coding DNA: TGCGCCAGCAGCCCCTATAATAGCGGGGGAAACAATGAGCAGTTCTTC. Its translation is CASSPYNSGGNNEQFF.

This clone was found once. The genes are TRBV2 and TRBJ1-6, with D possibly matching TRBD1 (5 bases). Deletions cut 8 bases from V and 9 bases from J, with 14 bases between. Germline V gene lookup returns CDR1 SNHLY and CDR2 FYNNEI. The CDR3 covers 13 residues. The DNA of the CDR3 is TGTGCCAGCTCTAGGCAGGGATTTTCACCCCTCCACTTT. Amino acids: CASSRQGFSPLHF.

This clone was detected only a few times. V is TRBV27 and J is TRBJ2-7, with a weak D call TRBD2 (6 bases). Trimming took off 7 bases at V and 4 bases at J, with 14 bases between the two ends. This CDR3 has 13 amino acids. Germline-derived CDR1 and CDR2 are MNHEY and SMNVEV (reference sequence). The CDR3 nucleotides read TGTGCCAGCAAGAAACTAGCAGAGTACGAGCAGTACTTC. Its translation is CASKKLAEYEQYF.

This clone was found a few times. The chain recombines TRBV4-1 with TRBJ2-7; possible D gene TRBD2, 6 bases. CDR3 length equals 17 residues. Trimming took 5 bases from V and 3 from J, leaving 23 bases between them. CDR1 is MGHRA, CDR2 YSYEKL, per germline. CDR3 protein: CASSYAPVGGARYEQYF. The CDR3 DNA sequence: TGCGCCAGCAGCTACGCCCCAGTGGGCGGGGCTCGCTACGAGCAGTACTTC.

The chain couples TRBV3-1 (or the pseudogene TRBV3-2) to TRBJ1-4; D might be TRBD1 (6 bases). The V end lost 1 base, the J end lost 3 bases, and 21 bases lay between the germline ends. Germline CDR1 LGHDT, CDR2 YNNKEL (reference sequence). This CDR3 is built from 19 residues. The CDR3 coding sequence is TGTGCCAGCAGCCAAGGCGTTGCCGGGGGGCGAGGGGCTAATGAAAAACTGTTTTTT. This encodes CASSQGVAGGRGANEKLFF.

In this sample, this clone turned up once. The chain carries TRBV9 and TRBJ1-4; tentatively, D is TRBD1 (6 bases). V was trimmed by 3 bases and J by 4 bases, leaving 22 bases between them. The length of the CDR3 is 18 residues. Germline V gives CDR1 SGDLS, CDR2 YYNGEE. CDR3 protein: CASSAHRDTQRRNEKLFF. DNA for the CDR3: TGTGCCAGCAGCGCCCACCGGGACACTCAGCGACGTAATGAAAAACTGTTTTTT. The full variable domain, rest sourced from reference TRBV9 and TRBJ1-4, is DSGVTQTPKHLITATGQRVTLRCSPRSGDLSVYWYQQSLDQGLQFLIQYYNGEERAKGNILERFSAQQFPDLHSELNLSSLELGDSALYFCASSAHRDTQRRNEKLFFGSGTQLSVL.

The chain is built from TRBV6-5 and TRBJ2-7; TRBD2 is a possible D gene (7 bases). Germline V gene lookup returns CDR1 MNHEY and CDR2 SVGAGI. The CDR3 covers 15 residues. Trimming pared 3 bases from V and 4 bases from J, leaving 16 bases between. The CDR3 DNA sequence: TGTGCCAGCAGTTATGCCCGAGGGGGGGAATACGAGCAGTACTTC. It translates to CASSYARGGEYEQYF.

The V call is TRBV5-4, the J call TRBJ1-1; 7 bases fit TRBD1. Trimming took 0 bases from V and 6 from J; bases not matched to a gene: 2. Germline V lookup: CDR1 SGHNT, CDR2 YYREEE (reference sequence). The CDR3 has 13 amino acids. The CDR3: CASSLDRGPEAFF. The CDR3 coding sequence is TGTGCCAGCAGCTTGGACAGGGGTCCTGAAGCTTTCTTT.

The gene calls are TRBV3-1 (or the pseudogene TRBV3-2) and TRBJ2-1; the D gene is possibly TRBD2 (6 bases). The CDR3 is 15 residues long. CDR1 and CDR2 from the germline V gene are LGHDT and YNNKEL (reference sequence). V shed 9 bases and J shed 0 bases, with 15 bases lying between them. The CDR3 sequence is CASTPDYRSYNEQFF. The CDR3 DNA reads TGTGCCAGTACCCCGGACTACCGCTCCTACAATGAGCAGTTCTTC.

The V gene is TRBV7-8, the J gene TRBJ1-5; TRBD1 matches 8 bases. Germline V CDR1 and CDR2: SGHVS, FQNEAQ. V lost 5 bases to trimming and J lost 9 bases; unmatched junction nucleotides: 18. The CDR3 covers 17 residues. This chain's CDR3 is CASSPSVGQGSGRPQHF. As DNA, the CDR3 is TGTGCCAGCAGCCCATCCGTCGGACAGGGATCCGGACGGCCCCAGCATTTT.

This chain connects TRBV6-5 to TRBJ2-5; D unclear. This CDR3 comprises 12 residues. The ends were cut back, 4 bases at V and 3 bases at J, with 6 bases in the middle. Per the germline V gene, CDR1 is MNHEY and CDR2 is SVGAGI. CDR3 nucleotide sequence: TGTGCCAGCAGTTCCGAGAAAGAGACCCAGTACTTC. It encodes CASSSEKETQYF.

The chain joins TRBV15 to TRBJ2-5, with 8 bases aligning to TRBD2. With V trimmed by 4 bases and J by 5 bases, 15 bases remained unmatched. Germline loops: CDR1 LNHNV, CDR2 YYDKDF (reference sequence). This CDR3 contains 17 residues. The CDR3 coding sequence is TGTGCCACCAGCACCCGGGACCGAGGACTAGCCCGGGAGACCCAGTACTTC. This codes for CATSTRDRGLARETQYF.

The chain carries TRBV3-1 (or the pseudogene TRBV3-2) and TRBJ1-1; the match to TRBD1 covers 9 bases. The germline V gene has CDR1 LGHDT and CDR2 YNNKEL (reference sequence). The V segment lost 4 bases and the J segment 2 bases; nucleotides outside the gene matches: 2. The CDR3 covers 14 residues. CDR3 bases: TGTGCCAGCAGCCGGGGACAGGGAAACACTGAAGCTTTCTTT. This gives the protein CASSRGQGNTEAFF.

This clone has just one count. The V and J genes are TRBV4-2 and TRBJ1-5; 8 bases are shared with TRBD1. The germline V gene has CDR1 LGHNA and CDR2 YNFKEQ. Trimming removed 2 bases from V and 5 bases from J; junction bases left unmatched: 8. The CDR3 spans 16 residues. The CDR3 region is CASSQLTGTGDQPQHF. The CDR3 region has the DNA TGTGCCAGCAGCCAACTTACCGGGACAGGAGATCAGCCCCAGCATTTT.

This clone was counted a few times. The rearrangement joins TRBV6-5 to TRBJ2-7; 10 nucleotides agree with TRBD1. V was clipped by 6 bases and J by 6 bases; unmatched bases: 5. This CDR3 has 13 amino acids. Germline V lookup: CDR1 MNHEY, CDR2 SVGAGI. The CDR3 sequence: CASRWDRGSEQYF. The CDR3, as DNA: TGTGCCAGCAGATGGGACAGGGGATCCGAGCAGTACTTC.

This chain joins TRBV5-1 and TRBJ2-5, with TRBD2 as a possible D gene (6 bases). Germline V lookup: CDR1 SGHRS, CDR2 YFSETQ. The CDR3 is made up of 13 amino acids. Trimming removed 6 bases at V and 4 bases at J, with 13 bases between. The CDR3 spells CASNPSGVETQYF. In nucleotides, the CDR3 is TGCGCCAGCAACCCCTCGGGGGTAGAGACCCAGTACTTC.

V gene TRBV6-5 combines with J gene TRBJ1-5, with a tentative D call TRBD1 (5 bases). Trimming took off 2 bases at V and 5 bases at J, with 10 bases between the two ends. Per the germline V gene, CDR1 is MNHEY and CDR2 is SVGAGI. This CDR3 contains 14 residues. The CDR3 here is CASSYLGGDQPQHF. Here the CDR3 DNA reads TGTGCCAGCAGTTACCTGGGGGGGGATCAGCCCCAGCATTTT.

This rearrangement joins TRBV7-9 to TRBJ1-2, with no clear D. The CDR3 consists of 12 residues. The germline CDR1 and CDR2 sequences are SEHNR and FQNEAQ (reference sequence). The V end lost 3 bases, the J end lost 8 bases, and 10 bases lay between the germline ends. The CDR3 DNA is TGTGCCAGCAGCTTGGCCCTGAGGGGCTACACCTTC. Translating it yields CASSLALRGYTF.

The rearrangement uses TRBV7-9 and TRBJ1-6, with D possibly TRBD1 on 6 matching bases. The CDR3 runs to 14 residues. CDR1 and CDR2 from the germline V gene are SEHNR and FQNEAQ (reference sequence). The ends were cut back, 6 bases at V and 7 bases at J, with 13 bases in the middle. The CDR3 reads CASRQQGLNSPLHF. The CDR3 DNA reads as TGTGCCAGCAGACAACAGGGTTTGAATTCACCCCTCCACTTT.

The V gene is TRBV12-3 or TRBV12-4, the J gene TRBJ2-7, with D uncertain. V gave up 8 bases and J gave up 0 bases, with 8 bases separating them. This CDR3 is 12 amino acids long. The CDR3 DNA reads TGTGCCAGCGGAGTAATCTCCTACGAGCAGTACTTC. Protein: CASGVISYEQYF.